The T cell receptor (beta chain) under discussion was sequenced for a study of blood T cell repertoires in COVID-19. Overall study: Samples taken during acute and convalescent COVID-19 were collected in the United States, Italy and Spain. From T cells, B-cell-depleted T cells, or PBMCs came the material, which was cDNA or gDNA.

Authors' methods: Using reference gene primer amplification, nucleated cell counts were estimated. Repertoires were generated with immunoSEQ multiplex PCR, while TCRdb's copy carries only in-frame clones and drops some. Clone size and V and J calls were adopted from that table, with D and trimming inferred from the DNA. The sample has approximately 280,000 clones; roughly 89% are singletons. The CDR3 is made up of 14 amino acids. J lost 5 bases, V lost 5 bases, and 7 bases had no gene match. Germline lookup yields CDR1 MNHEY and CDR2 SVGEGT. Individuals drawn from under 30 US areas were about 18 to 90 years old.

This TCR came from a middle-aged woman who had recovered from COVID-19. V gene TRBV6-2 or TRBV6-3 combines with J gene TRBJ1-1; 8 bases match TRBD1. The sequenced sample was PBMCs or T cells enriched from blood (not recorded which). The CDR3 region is CASSTDRGGTEAFF. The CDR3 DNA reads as TGTGCCAGCAGTACCGACAGGGGAGGAACTGAAGCTTTCTTT.